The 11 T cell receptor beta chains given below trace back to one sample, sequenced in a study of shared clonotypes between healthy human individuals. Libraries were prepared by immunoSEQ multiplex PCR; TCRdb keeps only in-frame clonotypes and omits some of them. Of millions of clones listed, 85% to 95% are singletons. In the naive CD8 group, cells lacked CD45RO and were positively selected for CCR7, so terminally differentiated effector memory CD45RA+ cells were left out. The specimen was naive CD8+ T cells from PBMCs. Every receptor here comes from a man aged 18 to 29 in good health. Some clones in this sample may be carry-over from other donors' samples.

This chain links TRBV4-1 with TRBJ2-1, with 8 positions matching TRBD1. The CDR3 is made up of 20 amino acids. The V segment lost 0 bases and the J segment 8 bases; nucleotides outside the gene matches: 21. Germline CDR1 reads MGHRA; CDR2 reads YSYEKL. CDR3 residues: CASSQDRFRGPPLGADEQFF. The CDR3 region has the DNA TGCGCCAGCAGCCAAGATCGTTTCAGGGGGCCACCCTTGGGGGCGGATGAGCAGTTCTTC.

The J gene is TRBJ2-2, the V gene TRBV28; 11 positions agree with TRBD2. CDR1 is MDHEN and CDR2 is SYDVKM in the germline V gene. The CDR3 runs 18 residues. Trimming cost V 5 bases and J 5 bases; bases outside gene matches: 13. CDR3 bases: TGTGCCAGCAGTCACCTTACCGGACTAGCGGGTCCGACCGGGGAGCTGTTTTTT. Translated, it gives CASSHLTGLAGPTGELFF.

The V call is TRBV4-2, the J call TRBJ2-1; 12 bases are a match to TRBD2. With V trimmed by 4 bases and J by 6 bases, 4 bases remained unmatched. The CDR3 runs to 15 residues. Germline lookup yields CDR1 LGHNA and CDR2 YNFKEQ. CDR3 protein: CASSPLAGGPNEQFF. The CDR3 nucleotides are TGTGCCAGCAGCCCACTAGCGGGGGGCCCCAATGAGCAGTTCTTC.

CDR3 loop: CAWSLSGSSYNEQFF. The CDR3 DNA reads as TGTGCCTGGAGTTTGAGCGGGAGCTCCTACAATGAGCAGTTCTTC. The chain recombines TRBV30 with TRBJ2-1; 8 bases map to TRBD2. The ends lost 2 bases at V and 0 bases at J; junction bases unmatched: 3. The CDR3 length is 15 residues. The germline CDR1 and CDR2 sequences are GTSNPN and SVGIG (reference sequence). Together with reference TRBV30 and TRBJ2-1, the CDR3 gives the full variable domain: SQTIHQWPATLVQPVGSPLSLECTVEGTSNPNLYWYRQAAGRGLQLLFYSVGIGQISSEVPQNLSASRPQDRQFILSSKKLLLSDSGFYLCAWSLSGSSYNEQFFGPGTRLTVL.

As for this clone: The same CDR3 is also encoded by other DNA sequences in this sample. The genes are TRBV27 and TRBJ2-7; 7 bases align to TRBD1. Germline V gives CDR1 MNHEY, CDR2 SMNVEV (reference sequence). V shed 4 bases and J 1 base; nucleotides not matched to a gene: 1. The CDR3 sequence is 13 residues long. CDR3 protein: CASSWGQSYEQYF. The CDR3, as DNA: TGTGCCAGCAGTTGGGGACAGTCCTACGAGCAGTACTTC.

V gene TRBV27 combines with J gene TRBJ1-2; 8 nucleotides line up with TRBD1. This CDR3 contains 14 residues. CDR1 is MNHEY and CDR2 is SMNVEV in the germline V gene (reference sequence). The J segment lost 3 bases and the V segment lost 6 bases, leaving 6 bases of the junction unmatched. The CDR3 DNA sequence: TGTGCCAGCAGACCAAACAGGGGGGACTATGGCTACACCTTC. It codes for CASRPNRGDYGYTF.

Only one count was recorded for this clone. CDR3 coding DNA: TGCAGCGTTGTCCGGGACAGGGGGGAAAAGCCCGGGGAGCTGTTTTTT. Translating gives CSVVRDRGEKPGELFF. The chain recombines TRBV29-1 with TRBJ2-2; 11 nucleotides align to TRBD1. V was pared by 4 bases and J by 6 bases, with 10 bases of the junction left unmatched. This CDR3 has 16 amino acids. CDR1 is SQVTM and CDR2 is ANQGSEA in the germline V gene.

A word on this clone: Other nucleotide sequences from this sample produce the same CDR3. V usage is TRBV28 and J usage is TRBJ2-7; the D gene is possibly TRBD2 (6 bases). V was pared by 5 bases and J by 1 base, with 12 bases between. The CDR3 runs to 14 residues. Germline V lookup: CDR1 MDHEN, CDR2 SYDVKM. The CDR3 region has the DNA TGTGCCAGCAGTCTTGGAGGGGAATCCTACGAGCAGTACTTC. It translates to CASSLGGESYEQYF.

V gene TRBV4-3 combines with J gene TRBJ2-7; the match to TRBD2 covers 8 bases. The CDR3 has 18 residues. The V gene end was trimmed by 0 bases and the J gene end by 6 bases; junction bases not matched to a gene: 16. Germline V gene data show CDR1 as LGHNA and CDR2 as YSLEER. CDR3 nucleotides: TGCGCCAGCAGCCAAGATTCTCCAAGAGCGGGAGTCTTCATCGAGCAGTACTTC. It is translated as CASSQDSPRAGVFIEQYF.

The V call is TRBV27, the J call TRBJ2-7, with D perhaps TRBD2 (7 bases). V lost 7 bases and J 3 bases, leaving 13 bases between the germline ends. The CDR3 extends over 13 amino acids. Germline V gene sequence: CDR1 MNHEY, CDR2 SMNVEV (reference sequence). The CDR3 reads CASNPGEGYEQYF. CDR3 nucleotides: TGTGCCAGCAATCCAGGGGAGGGCTACGAGCAGTACTTC.

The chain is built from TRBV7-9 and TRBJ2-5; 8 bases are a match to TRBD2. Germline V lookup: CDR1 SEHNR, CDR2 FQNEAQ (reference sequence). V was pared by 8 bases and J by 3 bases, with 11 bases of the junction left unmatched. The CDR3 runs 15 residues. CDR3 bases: TGTGCCAGCGTCCCGAGCGGGAGCCGTAAAGAGACCCAGTACTTC. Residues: CASVPSGSRKETQYF.